Listed below are T cell receptor beta chains from one sample, sequenced in a study of tumor-infiltrating lymphocytes in primary liver carcinoma. MiXCR, run by TCRdb on the multiplex PCR reads, gives a single entry per CDR3 protein. The sample holds about 330,000 distinct CDR3 sequences, around 60% seen once. Sequencing was performed on peripheral blood. These receptors all stem from a man aged 40-49 years with primary liver carcinoma and hepatitis B virus infection. Both conserved end residues are part of each CDR3. Fields, in order: J gene, D gene, V gene, clone size, CDR3 protein, CDR3 DNA. D genes are given only for firm matches. Rows give clone size only sometimes, using once, few, many, or a class for an expanded clone.

>TRBJ2-1|TRBD1|TRBV11-3|many
CASSDGQGRDNEQFF
TGTGCCAGCAGCGACGGACAGGGGAGGGACAATGAGCAGTTCTTC
>TRBJ2-7|-|TRBV11-2|-
CASSSDISATYEQYF
TGTGCCAGCAGCTCGGACATTTCCGCAACCTACGAGCAGTACTTC
>TRBJ1-1|TRBD1|TRBV6-5|-
CASSYDRGIDTEAFF
TGTGCCAGCAGTTACGACAGGGGAATAGACACTGAAGCTTTCTTT
>TRBJ2-3|-|TRBV4-1|-
CASTPSRGTDTKCF
TGCGCCAGCACCCCGTCCAGGGGCACAGATACGAAGTGTTTT
>TRBJ2-7|-|TRBV7-9|few
CASSLRLAEEQYF
TGTGCCAGCAGCTTAAGATTGGCGGAGGAGCAGTACTTC
>TRBJ2-1|-|TRBV29-1|many
CSVEEPGPFLYNEQFF
TGCAGCGTTGAAGAACCGGGTCCCTTCCTCTACAATGAGCAGTTCTTC
>TRBJ2-7|-|TRBV6-2/TRBV6-3|few
CASTDPHSYEQYF
TGTGCCAGCACGGATCCCCATTCCTACGAGCAGTACTTC
>TRBJ2-2|-|TRBV6-6|many
CASSYSVGLTGELFF
TGTGCCAGCAGTTACTCGGTCGGGCTCACCGGGGAGCTGTTTTTT
>TRBJ2-7|-|TRBV6-5|many
CASRQSSYEQYF
TGTGCCAGCAGGCAAAGCTCCTACGAGCAGTACTTC
>TRBJ2-1|-|TRBV5-5|-
CASSWEPIGSGNELFF
TGTGCTAGCAGCTGGGAGCCCATTGGAAGTGGCAATGAGCTGTTCTTC
>TRBJ2-1|-|TRBV11-3|once
CTSSFAGPYNEQFF
TGTACCAGCAGCTTCGCCGGCCCCTACAATGAGCAATTCTTC
>TRBJ1-1|TRBD1|TRBV7-9|few
CASSLVRQGEAFF
TGTGCCAGCAGCTTAGTCCGACAGGGTGAAGCTTTCTTT
>TRBJ2-7|-|TRBV6-5|few
CASSSSSLYEQYF
TGTGCCAGCAGTTCAAGCTCCCTCTACGAGCAGTACTTC
>TRBJ2-3|-|TRBV5-4|many
CASSPSTDTQYF
TGTGCCAGCAGTCCTAGCACAGATACGCAGTATTTT
>TRBJ2-1|-|TRBV4-2|few
CANSPTWGSDGSPRDEQFF
TGTGCCAACAGCCCTACTTGGGGTTCCGACGGGAGCCCCCGTGATGAGCAGTTCTTC
>TRBJ1-3|-|TRBV6-1|-
CASSEAYSGNAIYF
TGTGCCAGCAGTGAAGCATACTCTGGAAACGCCATATATTTT
>TRBJ1-5|-|TRBV19|-
CASSAWTGAPSDQPQHF
TGTGCCAGTAGTGCATGGACGGGGGCCCCGAGTGATCAGCCCCAGCATTTT
>TRBJ1-2|-|TRBV10-3|few
CAISEPGQGSYGYTF
TGTGCCATCAGTGAACCTGGGCAGGGTTCCTATGGCTACACCTTC
>TRBJ2-5|TRBD1|TRBV5-4|-
CGSSSDRGQWETQYF
TGTGGCAGCAGCTCGGACAGGGGGCAGTGGGAGACCCAGTACTTC
>TRBJ2-5|TRBD2|TRBV11-2|-
CTSSHSGGQETQYF
TGTACCAGCAGCCATTCGGGGGGCCAAGAGACCCAGTACTTC
>TRBJ2-7|-|TRBV29-1|many
CSVGGGGDRYEQYF
TGCAGCGTTGGGGGAGGGGGAGACCGATACGAGCAGTACTTC
>TRBJ2-7|TRBD2|TRBV5-1|once
CTSRRDYATYEQYF
TGCACAAGCCGGCGGGACTATGCCACCTACGAGCAGTACTTC
>TRBJ2-5|TRBD1|TRBV4-1|few
CASSPAHRGQEAQYF
TGCGCCAGCAGCCCGGCTCACAGGGGACAAGAGGCCCAGTACTTC
>TRBJ2-1|-|TRBV5-1|-
CASSLAQGRGENEQFF
TGCGCCAGCAGCTTGGCTCAGGGAAGGGGTGAAAATGAGCAGTTCTTC
>TRBJ2-1|-|TRBV4-2|once
CISSPTWSGGNEQFF
TGTATCAGCAGCCCGACGTGGTCTGGGGGTAATGAGCAGTTCTTC
>TRBJ1-5|TRBD1|TRBV11-3|-
CAGSSRQLKAGDRQPQHF
TGTGCCGGCAGTTCTCGGCAGCTTAAGGCAGGGGACAGACAGCCCCAGCATTTT
>TRBJ2-3|TRBD2|TRBV6-1|many
CASSAPRAGVSASTDTQYF
TGTGCCAGCAGCGCCCCTCGGGCGGGAGTATCGGCTAGCACAGATACGCAGTATTTT
>TRBJ1-5|-|TRBV29-1|many
CSVALQDSNQPQHF
TGCAGCGTTGCTCTTCAGGATAGCAATCAGCCCCAGCATTTT
>TRBJ2-6|-|TRBV11-2|once
CASSTRDSGANVLTF
TGTGCAAGCAGCACCAGGGACTCTGGGGCCAACGTCCTGACTTTC
>TRBJ2-7|-|TRBV11-2|-
CAISLNGGRDEQYF
TGTGCCATCAGCTTAAACGGGGGGCGCGACGAGCAGTACTTC
>TRBJ2-7|-|TRBV5-4|many
CASSHDRDLLYEQYF
TGTGCCAGCAGCCACGACCGGGACCTTTTATACGAGCAGTACTTC
>TRBJ2-5|-|TRBV6-2/TRBV6-3|many
CASSLPSGSVILGQETQYF
TGTGCCAGCAGCCTCCCCTCCGGGAGTGTTATATTAGGGCAAGAGACCCAGTACTTC
>TRBJ2-3|-|TRBV20-1|few
CSASRTSTDTQYF
TGCAGTGCTAGTAGGACTAGCACAGATACGCAGTATTTT
>TRBJ2-3|-|TRBV4-1|-
CASSKPQRTDFTDTQYF
TGCGCCAGCAGCAAGCCACAACGGACGGATTTCACAGATACGCAGTATTTT
>TRBJ2-2|TRBD2|TRBV6-4|-
CASRAGANTGELFF
TGTGCCAGCAGGGCGGGAGCAAACACCGGGGAGCTGTTTTTT
>TRBJ1-2|-|TRBV11-3|-
CASSLDDYMFNGYTF
TGTGCCAGCAGCTTAGATGATTACATGTTCAATGGCTACACCTTC